This TCR beta chain was observed in a study of cytomegalovirus exposure and HLA in healthy donors. The PCR used 60 Vbeta and 13 Jbeta primers. Some clones are missing from TCRdb's copy, which holds only in-frame ones; the method was immunoSEQ multiplex PCR. The sample holds around 200,000 clones, roughly 80% seen once. The sequence was collected from a man over 45 in good health and CMV-seronegative. The sequencing input was PBMCs.

The CDR3 sequence is CAWRDRESPLHF. Written as DNA, the CDR3 is TGTGCCTGGCGGGACAGAGAGTCACCCCTCCACTTT. The chain combines TRBV30 with TRBJ1-6; 7 bases match TRBD1. Losses at the gene ends were 5 bases for V and 10 bases for J; bases not matched to a gene: 5. The CDR3 sequence is 12 residues long. Germline V lookup: CDR1 GTSNPN, CDR2 SVGIG (reference sequence).